Presented here are 9 T cell receptor beta chains from one specimen sequenced in a study of blood T cell repertoires in COVID-19. The data were produced by immunoSEQ multiplex PCR, yet TCRdb's version contains in-frame clones alone and is incomplete. The sample shows 80,000 or so clones, around four fifths of them seen only once. Sample: peripheral blood. The source is a human donor in a cohort sampled during active COVID-19.

This clone was seen a single time. The chain has TRBV28 and TRBJ1-1; no firm D call. CDR3 length: 11 amino acids. CDR1 and CDR2 from the germline V gene are MDHEN and SYDVKM. Trimming cost V 10 bases and J 4 bases, with 10 bases left between them. The CDR3 region has the DNA TGTGCCAACCGACGGGGCACTGAAGCTTTCTTT. As protein: CANRRGTEAFF. The full variable domain, completed using reference TRBV28 and TRBJ1-1, is DVKVTQSSRYLVKRTGEKVFLECVQDMDHENMFWYRQDPGLGLRLIYFSYDVKMKEKGDIPEGYSVSREKKERFSLILESASTNQTSMYLCANRRGTEAFFGQGTRLTVV.

The rearrangement links TRBV3-1 (or the pseudogene TRBV3-2) to TRBJ1-5, with 12 bases aligning to TRBD1. There are 17 residues in the CDR3. The V segment lost 1 base and the J segment 2 bases; nucleotides outside the gene matches: 3. From germline, CDR1 is LGHDT and CDR2 YNNKEL (reference sequence). The CDR3 is CASSQGDRGLGNQPQHF. The CDR3 coding sequence is TGTGCCAGCAGCCAAGGGGACAGGGGGCTTGGCAATCAGCCCCAGCATTTT.

Here the CDR3 DNA reads TGTGCCAGCAGCCAGGGACAGGGGGGGACTAATGAAAAACTGTTTTTT. This codes for CASSQGQGGTNEKLFF. The V gene is TRBV5-4, the J gene TRBJ1-4, with 11 bases identical to TRBD1. V gave up 4 bases and J gave up 2 bases; unmatched junction bases: 4. The CDR3 consists of 16 residues. In germline, CDR1 is SGHNT, CDR2 YYREEE (reference sequence).

The V call is TRBV5-1, the J call TRBJ2-4; 9 bases map to TRBD1. The CDR3 is made up of 17 amino acids. Germline values: CDR1 SGHRS, CDR2 YFSETQ. V was pared by 3 bases and J by 0 bases, with 7 bases of the junction left unmatched. This CDR3 reads CASSSLTGGIAKNIQYF. In DNA, the CDR3 is TGCGCCAGCAGCTCCTTGACAGGGGGTATAGCCAAAAACATTCAGTACTTC. The full variable domain, with the rest looked up from reference TRBV5-1 and TRBJ2-4, is KAGVTQTPRYLIKTRGQQVTLSCSPISGHRSVSWYQQTPGQGLQFLFEYFSETQRNKGNFPGRFSGRQFSNSRSEMNVSTLELGDSALYLCASSSLTGGIAKNIQYFGAGTRLSVL.

The rearrangement links TRBV19 to TRBJ2-1; 14 bases are shared with TRBD2. This CDR3 comprises 13 residues. Germline V gene data show CDR1 as LNHDA and CDR2 as SQIVND (reference sequence). V was clipped by 6 bases and J by 10 bases; unmatched bases: 2. CDR3: CASRTSGRAEQFF. In DNA, the CDR3 is TGTGCCAGTAGGACTAGCGGGAGGGCGGAGCAGTTCTTC.

This chain connects TRBV3-1 (or the pseudogene TRBV3-2) to TRBJ1-4, with a possible D match to TRBD1 (5 bases). The CDR3 sequence is 14 residues long. V lost 2 bases and J lost 8, with 12 bases in between. Germline-derived CDR1 and CDR2 are LGHDT and YNNKEL (reference sequence). In nucleotides, the CDR3 is TGTGCCAGCAGCCAACGTAGGGGATACGAAAAACTGTTTTTT. Its translation is CASSQRRGYEKLFF.

The rearrangement links TRBV7-3 to TRBJ2-2; weak D call: TRBD1 (6 bases). The CDR3 spans 16 residues. Trimming stripped 2 bases from V and 4 bases from J, with 14 bases between. The germline V gene encodes CDR1 SGHTA and CDR2 FQGTGA. CDR3 residues: CASSLWGTGSTGELFF. CDR3 sequence (DNA): TGTGCCAGCAGCTTATGGGGCACAGGGAGCACCGGGGAGCTGTTTTTT.

The rearrangement joins TRBV28 to TRBJ2-7; D is unresolved. This CDR3 has 12 residues. With 5 bases removed from V and 6 bases from J, the gap between germline ends came to 11 bases. Germline V CDR1 and CDR2: MDHEN, SYDVKM. The CDR3 coding sequence is TGTGCCAGCAGTCCCTTACGAGCCGAGCAGTACTTC. This translates into CASSPLRAEQYF.

The chain links TRBV14 to TRBJ1-1, with 7 bases identical to TRBD1. Losses at the gene ends were 3 bases for V and 5 bases for J; bases not matched to a gene: 12. CDR3 length equals 16 residues. Germline V gene lookup returns CDR1 SGHDN and CDR2 FVKESK. The CDR3 region is CASSHRQGPAVTEAFF. The CDR3 DNA reads as TGTGCCAGCAGCCACCGACAGGGCCCCGCGGTGACTGAAGCTTTCTTT.